These 9 T cell receptor beta chains originate from one sample sequenced in a study of Graves' ophthalmopathy and Graves' hyperthyroidism. RNA transcripts served as template for amplifying TCR beta CDR3 sequences. Second-round multiplex PCR came after first-round RT-PCR with HTBI primers. TCRdb itself ran the multiplex PCR reads through MiXCR, one entry per CDR3 protein. The table lists around 16,000 distinct CDR3 sequences, roughly 46% of them singletons. Sequences were obtained from peripheral blood. The receptor set was obtained from a woman aged 40 to 50 with stable Graves' hyperthyroidism.

The chain links TRBV20-1 to TRBJ1-1, with D possibly TRBD1 on 5 matching bases. Germline CDR1 DFQATT, CDR2 SNEGSKA (reference sequence). The CDR3 is 14 residues long. V was cut by 3 bases and J by 1 base, with 12 bases left in between. Here the CDR3 reads CSASQNGGNTEAFF. The CDR3 DNA sequence: TGCAGTGCTAGTCAGAATGGGGGGAACACTGAAGCTTTCTTT.

A remark on this clonotype: A junction end diverges from the germline sequence, so it may reflect a read error. V and J are TRBV7-2 and TRBJ2-3; D not certain. The CDR3 extends over 16 amino acids. Germline lookup yields CDR1 SGHTA and CDR2 FQGNSA. CDR3 nucleotides: TGTGCCGGCAGCTTGGGATTACAGACTTCTACAGATACGCAGTATTTT. The encoded protein is CAGSLGLQTSTDTQYF. Supplemented by reference TRBV7-2 and TRBJ2-3, the full variable domain reads GAGVSQSPSNKVTEKGKDVELRCDPISGHTALYWYRQSLGQGLEFLIYFQGNSAPDKSGLPSDRFSAERTGGSVSTLTIQRTQQEDSAVYLCAGSLGLQTSTDTQYFGPGTRLTVL.

The CDR3 is CATSKPGQGMNTEAFF. The CDR3 region has the DNA TGTGCCACCAGCAAACCGGGACAGGGGATGAACACTGAAGCTTTCTTT. The chain has TRBV15 and TRBJ1-1, with 10 bases matching TRBD1. Germline V lookup: CDR1 LNHNV, CDR2 YYDKDF (reference sequence). V dropped 4 bases and J dropped 0; count of bases not matched to a gene: 5. There are 16 residues in the CDR3.

By share, this clonotype counts as medium-sized. This chain uses TRBV2 with TRBJ1-6, with D hard to call. The germline V and J ends were trimmed by 2 bases and 8 bases, with 16 bases remaining between them. This CDR3 spans 16 amino acids. Looked up from germline, CDR1 is SNHLY and CDR2 is FYNNEI. The CDR3 DNA is TGTGCCAGCAGTGAATTTATCCCGAATGGCGATTCACCCCTCCACTTT. This sequence encodes CASSEFIPNGDSPLHF.

This clonotype is labeled hyperexpanded (1% or more). The chain links TRBV7-2 to TRBJ1-2; TRBD1 might be the D (6 bases). CDR1 is SGHTA, CDR2 FQGNSA, per germline. Between the trimmed V and J ends, which lost 1 base and 12 bases, there was a span of 15 bases. The CDR3 has 13 residues. The CDR3 here is CASSLGTQGLHTF. CDR3 in DNA: TGTGCCAGCAGCTTAGGCACACAGGGATTGCACACCTTC.

This clonotype is termed medium-sized. The chain recombines TRBV7-3 with TRBJ1-1; D is unresolved. V lost 4 bases to trimming and J lost 3 bases, with 9 bases between them. Germline V gene data show CDR1 as SGHTA and CDR2 as FQGTGA. CDR3 length equals 13 residues. The CDR3: CASSSHEDTEAFF. DNA of the CDR3: TGTGCCAGCAGCTCTCATGAGGACACTGAAGCTTTCTTT.

The chain has TRBV9 and TRBJ2-1; TRBD2 matches 8 bases. This CDR3 comprises 15 residues. Unmatched junction bases numbered 4, after V lost 3 bases and J lost 2 bases. The germline gives CDR1 SGDLS, CDR2 YYNGEE. Here the CDR3 DNA reads TGTGCCAGCAGCGGTAGCGGGATGGCCTACAATGAGCAGTTCTTC. Its translation is CASSGSGMAYNEQFF.

J is TRBJ1-6 and V is TRBV4-2; D may be TRBD1 (5 bases). The germline V and J ends were trimmed by 3 bases and 7 bases, with 10 bases remaining between them. The CDR3 is 14 residues long. Germline values: CDR1 LGHNA, CDR2 YNFKEQ. The CDR3 loop reads CASSQRGSNSPLHF. CDR3 sequence (DNA): TGTGCCAGCAGCCAGAGGGGCAGCAATTCACCCCTCCACTTT.

This clonotype has a handful of counts. The CDR3 loop is CASSYSIWGTGELFF. DNA of the CDR3: TGTGCCAGCAGTTACTCGATTTGGGGGACCGGGGAGCTGTTTTTT. This chain links TRBV6-5 with TRBJ2-2; D may match TRBD1 or TRBD2 (5 bases each). With 0 bases removed from V and 5 bases from J, the gap between germline ends came to 10 bases. CDR3 length: 15 residues. Germline values: CDR1 MNHEY, CDR2 SVGAGI.